The clone carrying this T cell receptor beta chain was counted a single time. Antigen: not known. With 5 bases clipped from V and 7 bases from J, the junction kept 15 bases outside the gene matches. This CDR3 has 16 amino acids. The germline V gene encodes CDR1 LNHDA and CDR2 SQIVND (reference sequence). This entry is derived from a study of cytomegalovirus exposure and HLA in healthy donors. Across the study: Most genotyped donors, approximately 81% of more than 300, had Caucasian-associated genetic ancestry. Study-level results: Sequencing likely produced, as an artifact, a cluster of highly shared sequence variants.

A multiplex PCR was run with 60 Vbeta primers and 13 Jbeta primers. Clones were read by immunoSEQ multiplex PCR, and TCRdb kept only the in-frame ones, dropping some. The sample lists about 120,000 clones, 79% occurring once. The chain carries TRBV19 and TRBJ2-7, with TRBD2 matching 9 bases. Source material: PBMCs. This receptor was identified in a man between 18 and 35 years old in good health and CMV-seronegative. As DNA, the CDR3 is TGTGCCAGTAGTTCTCGCCGGGTAGCGGGAGCGGGGGAGCAGTACTTC. Its translation: CASSSRRVAGAGEQYF.